The 14 T cell receptor beta chains below all came from one sample that was sequenced in a study of molecular identifiers for immune sequencing clone quantification. TCRdb re-called the PCR reads with MiXCR, one entry per CDR3 protein. Counted here are some 40,000 distinct CDR3 sequences, 24% occurring once; the ten biggest clones make up around 0.96%. The sample taken for sequencing was naive CD8+ T cells from blood, with Jurkat cell RNA spiked in. Stated subset: FACS-sorted CD8+CD4-CCR7+CD45RA+ naive T cells. Receptor source: a human donor in good health. Some libraries in this study had Jurkat cell RNA spiked in.

This clonotype was recorded at least ten times. This chain joins TRBV25-1 and TRBJ1-1; tentatively, D is TRBD1 (5 bases). Trimming took off 3 bases at V and 3 bases at J, with 14 bases between the two ends. The CDR3 has 15 residues. CDR1 and CDR2 (germline): MGHDK, SYGVNS. The CDR3 is CASSDPGHGYTEAFF. The CDR3 region has the DNA TGTGCCAGCAGTGACCCCGGACACGGGTACACTGAAGCTTTCTTT. The whole variable domain, remainder taken from reference TRBV25-1 and TRBJ1-1, is EADIYQTPRYLVIGTGKKITLECSQTMGHDKMYWYQQDPGMELHLIHYSYGVNSTEKGDLSSESTVSRIRTEHFPLTLESARPSHTSQYLCASSDPGHGYTEAFFGQGTRLTVV.

This clonotype is medium-sized. This chain links TRBV6-6 with TRBJ2-3, with a weak D call TRBD2 (6 bases). The CDR3 is 16 amino acids. The ends were cut back, 0 bases at V and 8 bases at J, with 18 bases in the middle. CDR1 is MNHNY, CDR2 SVGAGI, per germline (reference sequence). The CDR3 region has the DNA TGTGCCAGCAGTTACTCTATCTGGGAGGCCAGCGGTACGCAGTATTTT. Its translation: CASSYSIWEASGTQYF.

With regard to this clonotype: A read error is possible here, since a much larger clone lies one base away. This sequence joins TRBV10-3 and TRBJ1-6, with D hard to call. Germline V gene lookup returns CDR1 ENHRY and CDR2 SYGVKD. The CDR3 covers 16 residues. V shed 3 bases and J shed 0 bases, with 9 bases lying between them. The CDR3 here is CAISDWGGSYNSPLHF. The CDR3 DNA follows: TGTGCCATCAGTGATTGGGGAGGCTCCTATAATTCACCCCTCCACTTT.

Comment on this clonotype: This may be a read error, as it is one base from a much larger clone. This chain connects TRBV5-4 to TRBJ2-7, with D tentatively TRBD1 (6 bases). Germline V gene lookup returns CDR1 SGHNT and CDR2 YYREEE (reference sequence). The CDR3 runs to 14 residues. CDR3 nucleotides: TGTGCCAGCAGCTTGGCAGGGGCGAGTTTCGAGCGGTACTTC. This translates into CASSLAGASFERYF.

This clonotype was observed many times. This sequence joins TRBV7-6 and TRBJ2-5; TRBD2 agrees at 8 bases. V lost 2 bases, J lost 4 bases, and 6 bases stayed unmatched. This CDR3 spans 15 amino acids. Looked up from germline, CDR1 is SGHVS and CDR2 is FNYEAQ. The CDR3 loop is CASSLTLADRETQYF. The CDR3 bases are TGTGCCAGCAGCTTAACACTAGCGGACCGAGAGACCCAGTACTTC.

A remark on this clonotype: This may arise from a read error, as a much more abundant clone is one base away. J is TRBJ1-3 and V is TRBV13; unclear D gene. This CDR3 spans 16 amino acids. Germline V gives CDR1 PRHDT, CDR2 FYEKMQ (reference sequence). The CDR3 region is CASSPRSGSSRNTIYF. In DNA, the CDR3 is TGTGCCAGCAGCCCTCGGTCCGGAAGCTCTAGAAACACCATATATTTT.

This clonotype has ten or more counts. This sequence joins TRBV19 and TRBJ1-4, with D possibly TRBD1 on 6 matching bases. Trimming shortened V by 9 bases and J by 12 bases, and 11 bases separated the two germline ends. There are 10 residues in the CDR3. CDR1 is LNHDA, CDR2 SQIVND, per germline (reference sequence). CDR3 bases: TGTGCCAGCGCGGGGGCGGAACTGTTTTTT. Its protein product is CASAGAELFF.

This clonotype was picked up many times. The chain couples TRBV15 to TRBJ1-1; no clear D. The CDR3 is 14 amino acids. Germline V gene sequence: CDR1 LNHNV, CDR2 YYDKDF (reference sequence). The V end was cut by 0 bases, the J end by 6 bases, with 11 bases between. CDR3 nucleotides: TGTGCCACCAGCAGAGATGAGGGAAACCCTGAAGCTTTCTTT. Translating gives CATSRDEGNPEAFF. The full variable domain, its missing parts supplied by reference TRBV15 and TRBJ1-1, is DAMVIQNPRYQVTQFGKPVTLSCSQTLNHNVMYWYQQKSSQAPKLLFHYYDKDFNNEADTPDNFQSRRPNTSFCFLDIRSPGLGDTAMYLCATSRDEGNPEAFFGQGTRLTVV.

Notes on this clonotype: This could be a read error, since a much larger clone is one nucleotide away. The CDR3 DNA sequence: TGCGCCAGCAGCCAAGCTAGGGGAGTCACAGATACGCAGTATTTT. As protein: CASSQARGVTDTQYF. The chain is built from TRBV4-3 and TRBJ2-3; possibly TRBD1 or TRBD2 for D (5 bases each). CDR1 LGHNA and CDR2 YSLEER come from the germline V gene. Trimming took 1 base from V and 2 from J, leaving 10 bases between them. The CDR3 spans 15 residues.

Ten or more counts support this clonotype. The V and J genes are TRBV6-2 or TRBV6-3 and TRBJ1-1; D uncertain. Germline CDR1 and CDR2: MNHEY and SVGEGT. This CDR3 spans 16 amino acids. Between the trimmed V and J ends, which lost 2 bases and 1 base, there was a span of 14 bases. In DNA, the CDR3 is TGTGCCAGCAGTTACGAACCCGGGGTTTCGAACACTGAAGCTTTCTTT. It codes for CASSYEPGVSNTEAFF.

About this clonotype: A much larger clone differs from this one at a single base, so this may be a read error. V and J are TRBV27 and TRBJ2-3; 9 bases map to TRBD2. The V gene's germline CDR1 is MNHEY and CDR2 SMNVEV (reference sequence). CDR3 length: 14 amino acids. The CDR3 reads CASSPGLAMDTLYF. CDR3 DNA sequence: TGTGCCAGCAGCCCGGGACTAGCTATGGATACGCTGTATTTT.

The table lists this clonotype with many counts. The chain employs TRBV10-3 and TRBJ2-3; D unresolved. Germline assignment: CDR1 ENHRY and CDR2 SYGVKD. Trimming pared 1 base from V and 5 bases from J, leaving 10 bases between. The CDR3 is 14 residues long. In DNA form, the CDR3 reads TGTGCCATCAGTGAGTTGGGCCCTGGAGATACGCAGTATTTT. It encodes CAISELGPGDTQYF.

This clonotype occurred many times. This chain joins TRBV27 and TRBJ1-4; no clear D gene. CDR1 MNHEY and CDR2 SMNVEV come from the germline V gene (reference sequence). CDR3 length: 15 residues. Trimming left V 3 bases short and J 8 bases short, with 16 bases between. The CDR3: CASSFLGSPNEKLFF. The CDR3 DNA reads TGTGCCAGCAGTTTTTTAGGGTCCCCCAACGAAAAACTGTTTTTT.

This clonotype was recorded many times. The V call is TRBV12-3 or TRBV12-4, the J call TRBJ2-3; 9 bases are a match to TRBD1. The CDR3 runs to 16 residues. The ends lost 5 bases at V and 1 base at J; junction bases unmatched: 7. The CDR3 here is CASSPRDRAGTDTQYF. DNA of the CDR3: TGTGCCAGCAGTCCCCGGGACAGGGCGGGCACAGATACGCAGTATTTT.